This is a list of T cell receptor beta chains from one sample in a study of cytomegalovirus exposure and HLA in healthy donors. Measured with immunoSEQ multiplex PCR; TCRdb has only the in-frame clones, and not every one. The sample includes approximately 180,000 clones, approximately 78% of them seen just once. Sequencing was done on a sample of PBMCs. The receptor source for this set is a human donor in good health. CDR3s include the opening cysteine and the closing phenylalanine or tryptophan. The order of the fields is CDR3 DNA, CDR3 protein, J gene, clone size, CDR3 length, D gene, V gene. D genes are given only for firm matches. Only part of the rows carry a size: once, few, many, or a class if the clone is expanded.

DNA: TGCGCCAGCAGCCACCCGGGACTAGCGCTTCAAGAGACCCAGTACTTC
CDR3: CASSHPGLALQETQYF
J: TRBJ2-5
size: .
length: 16
D: TRBD2
V: TRBV4-1

DNA: TGTGCCAGCAGCCCAGGGGACTATGGCTACACCTTC
CDR3: CASSPGDYGYTF
J: TRBJ1-2
size: .
length: 12
D: .
V: TRBV9

DNA: TGTGCCAGCAGCTTAGTCCCCTGGGACAAGAACACTGAAGCTTTCTTT
CDR3: CASSLVPWDKNTEAFF
J: TRBJ1-1
size: few
length: 16
D: .
V: TRBV7-8

DNA: TGTGCCAGCAGTTTATCGCTCCGAGCTGAGCAGTTCTTC
CDR3: CASSLSLRAEQFF
J: TRBJ2-1
size: .
length: 13
D: .
V: TRBV27

DNA: TGTGCCAGCAGTCCATGGACAGGTACTAATGAAAAACTGTTTTTT
CDR3: CASSPWTGTNEKLFF
J: TRBJ1-4
size: .
length: 15
D: TRBD1
V: TRBV2

DNA: TGCGCCAGCAGCGGTATAGCGGGGGATTACGAGCAGTACTTC
CDR3: CASSGIAGDYEQYF
J: TRBJ2-7
size: .
length: 14
D: TRBD2
V: TRBV4-3

DNA: TGTGCCAGCACGCGACAGGCATCATCCTACGAGCAGTACTTC
CDR3: CASTRQASSYEQYF
J: TRBJ2-7
size: .
length: 14
D: .
V: TRBV6-5

DNA: TGTGCCAGCAGCTTGGATGGTAGGTGGTCTAGCGGGGACTACAATGAGCAGTTCTTC
CDR3: CASSLDGRWSSGDYNEQFF
J: TRBJ2-1
size: .
length: 19
D: TRBD2
V: TRBV5-4

DNA: TGTGCCAGCCAGACAGGGAGAGAGACCCAGTACTTC
CDR3: CASQTGRETQYF
J: TRBJ2-5
size: .
length: 12
D: TRBD1
V: TRBV19

DNA: TGTGCCAGCAGCTTAGATGGGACAGGGGGTCGTACCGGGGAGCTGTTTTTT
CDR3: CASSLDGTGGRTGELFF
J: TRBJ2-2
size: .
length: 17
D: TRBD1
V: TRBV11-2

DNA: TGTGCCAGCAGCTCCAATTCGGGGTCACCCCTCCACTTT
CDR3: CASSSNSGSPLHF
J: TRBJ1-6
size: once
length: 13
D: .
V: TRBV6-5

DNA: TGTGCCAGCAGTGATTCTCTAGCGGGGGCCCCCTACGAGCAGTACTTC
CDR3: CASSDSLAGAPYEQYF
J: TRBJ2-7
size: .
length: 16
D: TRBD2
V: TRBV2

DNA: TGCGCCAGCAGCTTGGGTGCGGGGGGTGCTGGAAACACCATATATTTT
CDR3: CASSLGAGGAGNTIYF
J: TRBJ1-3
size: .
length: 16
D: .
V: TRBV5-1

DNA: TGTGCCAGCGGGAAGGACAACTTAAATCTTAACTATGGCTACACCTTC
CDR3: CASGKDNLNLNYGYTF
J: TRBJ1-2
size: few
length: 16
D: .
V: TRBV5-8

DNA: TGTGCCAGCAGCTTCATGGACTGGGACACAGATACGCAGTATTTT
CDR3: CASSFMDWDTDTQYF
J: TRBJ2-3
size: .
length: 15
D: .
V: TRBV5-6

DNA: TGTGCCAGCAGGTTAAAACGAGACACAGGGGGCGTCTATGGCTACACCTTC
CDR3: CASRLKRDTGGVYGYTF
J: TRBJ1-2
size: .
length: 17
D: TRBD1
V: TRBV4-2

DNA: TGCGCCAGCAGCCAGACGGGACTAGCGGCCTACAATGAGCAGTTCTTC
CDR3: CASSQTGLAAYNEQFF
J: TRBJ2-1
size: .
length: 16
D: TRBD2
V: TRBV4-1

DNA: TGTGCCAGCAGCTCGGGACAGGGGGCATTAAATGAGCAGTTCTTC
CDR3: CASSSGQGALNEQFF
J: TRBJ2-1
size: .
length: 15
D: TRBD1
V: TRBV7-6

DNA: TGTGCCAGCTCACCGACACGACAGGGCCCCGGGGAGCTGTTTTTT
CDR3: CASSPTRQGPGELFF
J: TRBJ2-2
size: .
length: 15
D: TRBD1
V: TRBV18

DNA: TGTGCCAGCAGCGGGAACAGGGACGAGCAGTACTTC
CDR3: CASSGNRDEQYF
J: TRBJ2-7
size: .
length: 12
D: .
V: TRBV7-9

DNA: TGTGCCTGGAGTGTATCAGGGATCCCCTACGAGCAGTACTTC
CDR3: CAWSVSGIPYEQYF
J: TRBJ2-7
size: .
length: 14
D: .
V: TRBV30

DNA: TGTGCCAGCAGGGTGGCGACAGGGGTTTACAATGAGCAGTTCTTC
CDR3: CASRVATGVYNEQFF
J: TRBJ2-1
size: few
length: 15
D: TRBD1
V: TRBV2

DNA: TGTGCCAGCAGTGAAGCGGGAGGGGGGGGCCTGGGTTGGCACTTC
CDR3: CASSEAGGGGLGWHF
J: TRBJ2-5
size: .
length: 15
D: .
V: TRBV6-1

DNA: TGTGCCATCAGTGAGTCCAGCGGGACAGGGGGACGGGATCAGCCCCAGCATTTT
CDR3: CAISESSGTGGRDQPQHF
J: TRBJ1-5
size: .
length: 18
D: TRBD1
V: TRBV10-3

DNA: TGTGCCAGTAGTATGGGACTAGCGGGGAACAATGAGCAGTTCTTC
CDR3: CASSMGLAGNNEQFF
J: TRBJ2-1
size: .
length: 15
D: TRBD2
V: TRBV19

DNA: TGCAGCGTTGATGAGACCGGGGGTGATGAGCAGTTCTTC
CDR3: CSVDETGGDEQFF
J: TRBJ2-1
size: few
length: 13
D: .
V: TRBV29-1

DNA: TGCGCCAGCAGCCGGACAGGGTTGGAAGATGCTGGAAACACCATATATTTT
CDR3: CASSRTGLEDAGNTIYF
J: TRBJ1-3
size: .
length: 17
D: TRBD1
V: TRBV5-1

DNA: TGTGCCAGCAGCTTAGGCAACTCGAGGATGTCACCCCTCCACTTT
CDR3: CASSLGNSRMSPLHF
J: TRBJ1-6
size: .
length: 15
D: .
V: TRBV7-2

DNA: TGTGCCATCAGTGAAGCGGGGGGTCCAGGGGAGACCCAGTACTTC
CDR3: CAISEAGGPGETQYF
J: TRBJ2-5
size: .
length: 15
D: TRBD2
V: TRBV10-3

DNA: TGCGCCAGCAGCTTGTCAGGGGTCGGCACTGAAGCTTTCTTT
CDR3: CASSLSGVGTEAFF
J: TRBJ1-1
size: .
length: 14
D: .
V: TRBV5-1

DNA: TGTGCCAGCCATACCCCGGGGGGGGACACTGAAGCTTTCTTT
CDR3: CASHTPGGDTEAFF
J: TRBJ1-1
size: .
length: 14
D: .
V: TRBV6-5

DNA: TGTGCCAGCAGTTTTAACCCGGTTTACTCCTACGAGCAGTACTTC
CDR3: CASSFNPVYSYEQYF
J: TRBJ2-7
size: .
length: 15
D: .
V: TRBV27

DNA: TGCGCCAGCAGAGAACAGGGTTTAGCTAACTATGGCTACACCTTC
CDR3: CASREQGLANYGYTF
J: TRBJ1-2
size: .
length: 15
D: .
V: TRBV5-1

DNA: TGTGCCAGCACGAAAAGGCCGGGGGAAAAACTGTTTTTT
CDR3: CASTKRPGEKLFF
J: TRBJ1-4
size: few
length: 13
D: .
V: TRBV2

DNA: TGTGCCAGCAGTTACGACGGGGGAGTTACTGAAGCTTTCTTT
CDR3: CASSYDGGVTEAFF
J: TRBJ1-1
size: .
length: 14
D: .
V: TRBV27

DNA: TGTGCCAGCAGCTTAATAACCACGGGGGCCGGGGAGCTGTTTTTT
CDR3: CASSLITTGAGELFF
J: TRBJ2-2
size: few
length: 15
D: .
V: TRBV7-2

DNA: TGTGCCACCAGACAGGGGGCCGGGGAGACCCAGTACTTC
CDR3: CATRQGAGETQYF
J: TRBJ2-5
size: few
length: 13
D: TRBD1
V: TRBV10-3

DNA: TGTGCCAGCAGCCTGCAGACTAGCGGGGGGCCTCCGAACACAGATACGCAGTATTTT
CDR3: CASSLQTSGGPPNTDTQYF
J: TRBJ2-3
size: once
length: 19
D: TRBD2
V: TRBV5-6

DNA: TGTGCCAGCAGAGCCCGACCGGGGACAGATGGCTACACCTTC
CDR3: CASRARPGTDGYTF
J: TRBJ1-2
size: .
length: 14
D: TRBD1
V: TRBV6-1

DNA: TGTGCCAGCAGTAAACCCCCCGAGCGGCCTGAAGCTTTCTTT
CDR3: CASSKPPERPEAFF
J: TRBJ1-1
size: .
length: 14
D: .
V: TRBV28

DNA: TGTGCCAGCAGCGTAGGCGCCTCTGGGGCCAACGTCCTGACTTTC
CDR3: CASSVGASGANVLTF
J: TRBJ2-6
size: .
length: 15
D: .
V: TRBV9

DNA: TGCGCCAGCAGCTTGGAGGGGCAAACCTACGAGCAGTACTTC
CDR3: CASSLEGQTYEQYF
J: TRBJ2-7
size: .
length: 14
D: .
V: TRBV5-1

DNA: TGTGCCACCAGCAGGGAATATGGCTACACCTTC
CDR3: CATSREYGYTF
J: TRBJ1-2
size: .
length: 11
D: .
V: TRBV6-5

DNA: TGTGCCTGGAGTGGGGGGCGTACGTGGAACAATGAGCAGTTCTTC
CDR3: CAWSGGRTWNNEQFF
J: TRBJ2-1
size: .
length: 15
D: .
V: TRBV30

DNA: TGTGCCAGCAGTCCCGGGACAGGGCTGAATAATTCACCCCTCCACTTT
CDR3: CASSPGTGLNNSPLHF
J: TRBJ1-6
size: few
length: 16
D: TRBD1
V: TRBV14

DNA: TGTGCCAGCAGAACAGGGGACTACGAGCAGTACTTC
CDR3: CASRTGDYEQYF
J: TRBJ2-7
size: .
length: 12
D: TRBD1
V: TRBV6-5

DNA: TGTGCCAGCAGTTACTCGGGGGGGACGTATAATTCACCCCTCCACTTT
CDR3: CASSYSGGTYNSPLHF
J: TRBJ1-6
size: few
length: 16
D: .
V: TRBV6-5

DNA: TGTGCCAGCAGATCTAGCGGGGCTAATGAGCAGTTCTTC
CDR3: CASRSSGANEQFF
J: TRBJ2-1
size: .
length: 13
D: TRBD2
V: TRBV6-5

DNA: TGTGCCAGCAGCTTAACGGTTGGGACAGGGGCTAACTATGGCTACACCTTC
CDR3: CASSLTVGTGANYGYTF
J: TRBJ1-2
size: .
length: 17
D: TRBD1
V: TRBV7-8

DNA: TGTGCCAGCAGTTACGGGACAGGGAACCGGGTGAATGGCTACACCTTC
CDR3: CASSYGTGNRVNGYTF
J: TRBJ1-2
size: .
length: 16
D: TRBD1
V: TRBV6-5